Below, one T cell receptor (beta chain) is given with its context. Its antigen remains unknown. This sample was taken from a study of regulatory T cells in long-lasting Graves disease. Study-level points and caveats: Persistent disease preferred TRBV28, TRBJ1-2 and TRBJ2-5; new disease, TRBV20-1 and TRBJ2-1. Accuracy was possibly reduced by small sample size. Persistent patients shared more public clonotypes (under 3,000) than newly diagnosed patients (approximately 960).

The CDR3 runs to 15 residues. Per germline, CDR1 KGHSH and CDR2 LQKENI. Trimming pared 0 bases from V and 0 bases from J, leaving 8 bases between. iRepertoire HTBI primers and Arm-PCR of CDR3 regions built TCR beta libraries. MiXCR was run by TCRdb on the multiplex PCR reads, yielding one entry per CDR3 protein. The sample carries hundreds of thousands of distinct CDR3 sequences, roughly 16% recorded once. Sample time point: newly diagnosed GD, antithyroid drugs for less than 3 months. There was RNA extracted from PBMCs, and the TCR library was made from it. These data were likewise used in another study, on T cells in Graves' hyperthyroidism and ophthalmopathy.

The sample here was peripheral blood mononuclear cells (PBMCs), taken at new diagnosis, from a patient treated with antithyroid drugs. The sequence was collected from a woman aged 30 to 39 with Graves disease. The V call is TRBV18, the J call TRBJ1-1; D gene uncertain. For the CDR3, the DNA is TGTGCCAGCTCACCACCGAGAGGCGTGAACACTGAAGCTTTCTTT. Amino acids: CASSPPRGVNTEAFF.